The 28 T cell receptor beta chains given below trace back to one sample, sequenced in a study of response to subunit inactivated influenza vaccine. Via MiXCR, TCRdb re-called the RT-PCR reads, giving one row per CDR3 protein. Among more than 700,000 distinct CDR3 sequences, 21% were seen once, and the ten largest hold roughly 10%. Sequences were derived from PBMCs from blood, sampled more than 4 days after vaccination. These receptors all stem from a man in his fifties or sixties who received an inactivated influenza vaccine.

This clonotype was recorded at least ten times. The chain has TRBV20-1 and TRBJ2-1, with TRBD2 identical over 7 bases. Per germline, CDR1 DFQATT and CDR2 SNEGSKA (reference sequence). After removal of 6 bases from V and 7 bases from J, the junction contained 12 bases not matched to a gene. This CDR3 is built from 14 residues. The CDR3 DNA sequence: TGCAGTGCCTCCCGGGGAGGGCCTAAAAATGAGCAGTTCTTC. It encodes CSASRGGPKNEQFF.

This clonotype was seen a few times. The genes are TRBV11-2 and TRBJ2-1; TRBD1 or TRBD2 may be the D gene (5 bases each). Per germline, CDR1 SGHAT and CDR2 FQNNGV. The CDR3 is made up of 13 amino acids. Trimming took 5 bases from V and 10 from J, leaving 15 bases between them. The chain's CDR3 is CASSPRGDGEQFF. The CDR3 DNA follows: TGTGCCAGCAGCCCCCGTGGGGACGGGGAGCAGTTCTTC.

Ten or more counts support this clonotype. The rearrangement links TRBV4-1 to TRBJ1-2; D not resolved. The CDR3 totals 16 residues. The V end lost 0 bases, the J end lost 1 base, and 12 bases lay between the germline ends. Germline V gene data show CDR1 as MGHRA and CDR2 as YSYEKL. CDR3 nucleotide sequence: TGCGCCAGCAGCCAAGAGGAGAGTTTAGTTAACTATGGCTACACCTTC. Its translation is CASSQEESLVNYGYTF.

This clonotype was observed a few times. This chain connects TRBV4-2 to TRBJ2-3; 10 bases align to TRBD2. V shed 0 bases, J shed 4 bases, and the junction held 4 bases outside the gene matches. This CDR3 has 16 residues. Germline CDR1 LGHNA, CDR2 YNFKEQ. The CDR3 spells CASSQDRTSGPDTQYF. In DNA, the CDR3 is TGTGCCAGCAGCCAAGACCGGACTAGCGGTCCAGATACGCAGTATTTT.

Of note for this clonotype: This may stem from a read error, because a much larger clone lies one nucleotide away. The genes are TRBV28 and TRBJ2-1, with D unclear. The CDR3 is 15 residues long. Germline CDR1 is MDHEN and CDR2 is SYDVKM. The CDR3 nucleotides are TGTGCCAGCAGTTTATATAGTTACCTTTACAATGAGGAGTTCTTC. This gives the protein CASSLYSYLYNEEFF.

As concerns this clonotype: Here the CDR3 omits its conserved ending phenylalanine or tryptophan, so a read error is the likely source. Because the CDR3's place on the DNA is in doubt, the DNA is left out and the CDR3 is given as listed by TCRdb. The chain uses TRBV27 and TRBJ2-4; the D call in the table, TRBD2, was not verified against the DNA. 13 amino acids form the CDR3, both terminal residues included. Per the germline V gene, CDR1 is MNHEY and CDR2 is SMNVEV (reference sequence). CDR3 sequence: CASGQLASRVSYS.

The rearrangement links TRBV4-3 to TRBJ1-6, with D unclear. The CDR3 length is 16 residues. V gave up 2 bases and J gave up 2 bases, with 10 bases separating them. The germline V gene has CDR1 LGHNA and CDR2 YSLEER. CDR3 DNA sequence: TGCGCCAGCAGCCAAAAATCTTTGGCCTATAATTCACCCCTCCACTTT. It yields the protein CASSQKSLAYNSPLHF.

The chain combines TRBV5-6 with TRBJ2-5; no definite D call. Trimming cost V 0 bases and J 9 bases, with 9 bases left between them. Looked up from germline, CDR1 is SGHDT and CDR2 is YYEEEE. The CDR3 has 12 residues. The CDR3 DNA reads TGTGCCAGCAGCTTGGTATCTAATGCCCAGTACTTC. It specifies CASSLVSNAQYF.

The chain uses TRBV30 and TRBJ2-3; D gene unclear. The germline V and J ends were trimmed by 0 bases and 5 bases, with 3 bases remaining between them. CDR1 GTSNPN and CDR2 SVGIG come from the germline V gene (reference sequence). This CDR3 contains 11 residues. CDR3 in amino acids: CAWSVRDTQYF. CDR3 coding DNA: TGTGCCTGGAGTGTACGAGATACGCAGTATTTT. Drawing the rest from reference TRBV30 and TRBJ2-3, the complete variable domain is SQTIHQWPATLVQPVGSPLSLECTVEGTSNPNLYWYRQAAGRGLQLLFYSVGIGQISSEVPQNLSASRPQDRQFILSSKKLLLSDSGFYLCAWSVRDTQYFGPGTRLTVL.

J is TRBJ2-1 and V is TRBV15; D is uncertain. Germline V gives CDR1 LNHNV, CDR2 YYDKDF (reference sequence). Trimming stripped 0 bases from V and 9 bases from J, with 9 bases between. The length of the CDR3 is 13 residues. As DNA, the CDR3 is TGTGCCACCAGCAGAGATCATGGTGGTGAGCAGTTCTTC. Translated, it gives CATSRDHGGEQFF. Based on the CDR3 plus reference TRBV15 and TRBJ2-1, the full variable domain is DAMVIQNPRYQVTQFGKPVTLSCSQTLNHNVMYWYQQKSSQAPKLLFHYYDKDFNNEADTPDNFQSRRPNTSFCFLDIRSPGLGDTAMYLCATSRDHGGEQFFGPGTRLTVL.

This chain uses TRBV5-6 with TRBJ2-3, with a possible D match to TRBD2 (6 bases). The CDR3 runs to 13 residues. V was clipped by 6 bases and J by 1 base, with 9 bases between them. Per germline, CDR1 SGHDT and CDR2 YYEEEE. CDR3 coding DNA: TGTGCCAGCACGGGACTTCGCACAGATACGCAGTATTTT. This gives the protein CASTGLRTDTQYF.

The gene calls are TRBV12-3 or TRBV12-4 and TRBJ2-3, with D possibly matching TRBD2 (7 bases). Trimming took 2 bases from V and 4 from J, leaving 13 bases between them. The CDR3 covers 15 residues. The CDR3 DNA is TGTGCCAGCAGTTTACCGGGGGGCCCCCCAGATACGCAGTATTTT. Translated: CASSLPGGPPDTQYF.

This clonotype came up many times. The chain employs TRBV6-1 and TRBJ1-1; perhaps TRBD1 as D (5 bases). Germline loops: CDR1 MNHNS, CDR2 SASEGT. The length of the CDR3 is 14 residues. Trimming stripped 6 bases from V and 1 base from J, with 12 bases between. CDR3 loop: CASRSGTANTEAFF. DNA for the CDR3: TGTGCCAGCAGATCCGGGACGGCGAACACTGAAGCTTTCTTT.

There are a few counts of this clonotype. The rearrangement uses TRBV5-1 and TRBJ2-3, with a tentative D call TRBD1 (5 bases). Germline assignment: CDR1 SGHRS and CDR2 YFSETQ. This CDR3 has 16 amino acids. Trimming removed 2 bases at V and 2 bases at J, with 15 bases between. In DNA form, the CDR3 reads TGCGCCAGCAGCTTTTCAGGGTTAGGGAACACAGATACGCAGTATTTT. Amino acids: CASSFSGLGNTDTQYF.

The V call is TRBV4-3, the J call TRBJ2-1, with 7 bases identical to TRBD2. The CDR3 runs 17 residues. Germline CDR1 is LGHNA and CDR2 is YSLEER. V lost 0 bases to trimming and J lost 3 bases; unmatched junction nucleotides: 8. The CDR3 sequence: CASSQDWGRALYNEQFF. The CDR3 DNA reads as TGCGCCAGCAGCCAAGATTGGGGGAGGGCCCTCTACAATGAGCAGTTCTTC.

This clonotype was counted once. The V gene is TRBV6-5, the J gene TRBJ2-5; perhaps TRBD2 as D (5 bases). Looked up from germline, CDR1 is MNHEY and CDR2 is SVGAGI. V was cut by 2 bases and J by 7 bases, with 8 bases left in between. The CDR3 has 12 residues. The CDR3 sequence: CASSYARGTQYF. CDR3 sequence (DNA): TGTGCCAGCAGTTACGCCCGGGGGACCCAGTACTTC.

The sample holds a few counts of this clonotype. The chain uses TRBV12-3 or TRBV12-4 and TRBJ2-1; D is undetermined. V shed 6 bases and J shed 0 bases, with 12 bases lying between them. The CDR3 has 15 amino acids. Here the CDR3 reads CASSSPQSSYNEQFF. The DNA of the CDR3 is TGTGCCAGCAGCTCACCACAAAGCTCCTACAATGAGCAGTTCTTC.

The CDR3: CATSDPGTSNEQYF. The CDR3 nucleotides read TGTGCCACCAGTGACCCCGGGACTAGTAACGAGCAGTACTTC. The chain links TRBV24-1 to TRBJ2-7; 8 positions match TRBD2. V lost 4 bases and J lost 5; bases outside the gene matches: 6. Germline V lookup: CDR1 KGHDR, CDR2 SFDVKD. The CDR3 has 14 residues.

V usage is TRBV15 and J usage is TRBJ2-7; possible D gene TRBD2, 5 bases. CDR3 length: 14 residues. V was cut by 5 bases and J by 3 bases, with 14 bases left in between. The V gene's germline CDR1 is LNHNV and CDR2 YYDKDF (reference sequence). The CDR3 sequence: CATSARGAYYEQYF. The CDR3 nucleotides read TGTGCCACCAGCGCCCGGGGAGCCTACTACGAGCAGTACTTC.

This clonotype was seen only a few times. The chain links TRBV11-2 to TRBJ2-7; 8 nucleotides line up with TRBD2. Trimming removed 3 bases from V and 2 bases from J; junction bases left unmatched: 6. This CDR3 is 15 amino acids long. Looked up from germline, CDR1 is SGHAT and CDR2 is FQNNGV. The CDR3 coding sequence is TGTGCCAGCAGCTTGAATAGCGGGGAGCCCTACGAGCAGTACTTC. Translation: CASSLNSGEPYEQYF.

This clonotype has just a few counts. The CDR3 reads CASSPWPGAVNEQFF. In DNA, the CDR3 is TGTGCCAGCAGTCCCTGGCCGGGAGCAGTCAATGAGCAGTTCTTC. The genes are TRBV25-1 and TRBJ2-1, with a weak D call TRBD2 (6 bases). Trimming removed 5 bases from V and 6 bases from J, with 17 bases in between. The CDR3 contains 15 residues. Germline CDR1 is MGHDK and CDR2 is SYGVNS.

This clonotype was counted a few times. This chain uses TRBV20-1 with TRBJ2-2; D unclear. Trimming removed 6 bases at V and 7 bases at J, with 12 bases between. CDR1 DFQATT and CDR2 SNEGSKA come from the germline V gene (reference sequence). The CDR3 covers 12 residues. CDR3 DNA: TGCAGTGCCCGTAGGAGAGACGGGGAGCTGTTTTTT. This encodes CSARRRDGELFF.

The V and J genes are TRBV7-8 and TRBJ2-1, with 7 nucleotides matching TRBD2. The germline V gene encodes CDR1 SGHVS and CDR2 FQNEAQ. Trimming cost V 1 base and J 9 bases; bases outside gene matches: 9. This CDR3 contains 15 residues. Here the CDR3 DNA reads TGTGCCAGCAGCTTAGGACTAGCTGGTGGGATTGAGCAGTTCTTC. Its protein is CASSLGLAGGIEQFF.

The chain couples TRBV28 to TRBJ2-3, with a possible D match to TRBD2 (6 bases). V lost 4 bases, J lost 3 bases, and 14 bases lay in between. The CDR3 covers 15 residues. The germline V gene encodes CDR1 MDHEN and CDR2 SYDVKM. The CDR3 DNA reads as TGTGCCAGCAGTTCCGCGGGGCTTTTAACAGATACGCAGTATTTT. Translating it yields CASSSAGLLTDTQYF.

This clonotype came up a few times. The V and J genes are TRBV7-2 and TRBJ2-3, with D uncertain. This CDR3 region has 15 residues. V was trimmed by 3 bases and J by 0 bases, leaving 10 bases between them. Germline V lookup: CDR1 SGHTA, CDR2 FQGNSA. Here the CDR3 DNA reads TGTGCCAGCAGCTTGTACCCGCGTAGCACAGATACGCAGTATTTT. This codes for CASSLYPRSTDTQYF. Variable domain in full (rest from reference TRBV7-2 and TRBJ2-3): GAGVSQSPSNKVTEKGKDVELRCDPISGHTALYWYRQSLGQGLEFLIYFQGNSAPDKSGLPSDRFSAERTGGSVSTLTIQRTQQEDSAVYLCASSLYPRSTDTQYFGPGTRLTVL.

This clonotype was seen more than once but under ten times. The chain employs TRBV18 and TRBJ2-7; maybe TRBD1 (5 bases). Between the trimmed V and J ends, which lost 5 bases and 2 bases, there was a span of 13 bases. The CDR3 runs 14 residues. Germline-derived CDR1 and CDR2 are KGHSH and LQKENI. The CDR3 region is CASSRQKLAYEQYF. CDR3 in DNA: TGTGCCAGCTCAAGACAGAAGCTCGCCTACGAGCAGTACTTC.

This chain joins TRBV20-1 and TRBJ2-1, with D possibly being TRBD2 (5 bases). Germline V gene data show CDR1 as DFQATT and CDR2 as SNEGSKA (reference sequence). CDR3 length: 15 amino acids. The V and J ends lost 3 bases and 0 bases respectively, with 12 bases between them. In nucleotides, the CDR3 is TGCAGTGCTAGGGAGGCGGATAACTCCTACAATGAGCAGTTCTTC. It yields the protein CSAREADNSYNEQFF.

The CDR3 DNA sequence: TGTGCCAGCAGTTTAGGCGGGGAGACTGAAGCTTTCTTT. The encoded protein is CASSLGGETEAFF. The rearrangement joins TRBV12-3 or TRBV12-4 to TRBJ1-1; D gene uncertain. V gave up 1 base and J gave up 5 bases, with 8 bases separating them. This CDR3 has 13 residues.